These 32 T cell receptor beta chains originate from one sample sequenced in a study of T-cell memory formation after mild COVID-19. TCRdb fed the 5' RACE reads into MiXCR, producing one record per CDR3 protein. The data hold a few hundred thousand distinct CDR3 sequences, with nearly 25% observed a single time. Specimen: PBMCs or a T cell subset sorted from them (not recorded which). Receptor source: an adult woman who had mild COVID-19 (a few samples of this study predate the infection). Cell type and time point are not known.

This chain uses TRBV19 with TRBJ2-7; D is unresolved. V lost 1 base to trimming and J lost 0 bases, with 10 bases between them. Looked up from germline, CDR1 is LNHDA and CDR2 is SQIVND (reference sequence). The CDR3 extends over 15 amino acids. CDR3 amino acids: CASSIVDRGSYEQYF. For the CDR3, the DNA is TGTGCCAGTAGTATAGTAGACCGCGGCTCCTACGAGCAGTACTTC.

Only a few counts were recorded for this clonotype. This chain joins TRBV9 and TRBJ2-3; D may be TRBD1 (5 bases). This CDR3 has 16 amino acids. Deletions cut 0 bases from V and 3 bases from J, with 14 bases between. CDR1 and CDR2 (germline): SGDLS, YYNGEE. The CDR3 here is CASSVEGTGETDTQYF. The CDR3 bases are TGTGCCAGCAGCGTAGAAGGAACAGGAGAGACAGATACGCAGTATTTT.

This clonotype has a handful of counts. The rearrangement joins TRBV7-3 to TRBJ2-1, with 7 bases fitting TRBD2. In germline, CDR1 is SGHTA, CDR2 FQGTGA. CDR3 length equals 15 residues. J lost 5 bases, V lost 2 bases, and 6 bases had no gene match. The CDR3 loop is CASSLFAGVDNEQFF. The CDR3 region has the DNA TGTGCCAGCAGCTTATTTGCGGGAGTTGACAATGAGCAGTTCTTC. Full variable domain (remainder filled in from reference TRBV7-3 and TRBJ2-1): GAGVSQTPSNKVTEKGKYVELRCDPISGHTALYWYRQSLGQGPEFLIYFQGTGAADDSGLPNDRFFAVRPEGSVSTLKIQRTERGDSAVYLCASSLFAGVDNEQFFGPGTRLTVL.

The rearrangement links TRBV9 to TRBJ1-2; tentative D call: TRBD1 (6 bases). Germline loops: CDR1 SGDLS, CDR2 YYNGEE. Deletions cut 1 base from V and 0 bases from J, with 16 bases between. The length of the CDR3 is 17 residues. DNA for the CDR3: TGTGCCAGCAGCGTATGGGACACGGCGATTTCTAACTATGGCTACACCTTC. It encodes CASSVWDTAISNYGYTF. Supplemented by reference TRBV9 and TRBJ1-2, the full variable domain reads DSGVTQTPKHLITATGQRVTLRCSPRSGDLSVYWYQQSLDQGLQFLIQYYNGEERAKGNILERFSAQQFPDLHSELNLSSLELGDSALYFCASSVWDTAISNYGYTFGSGTRLTVV.

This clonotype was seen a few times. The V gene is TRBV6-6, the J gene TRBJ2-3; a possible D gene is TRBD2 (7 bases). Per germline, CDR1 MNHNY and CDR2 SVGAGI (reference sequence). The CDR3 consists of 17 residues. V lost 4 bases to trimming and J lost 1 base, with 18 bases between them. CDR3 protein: CASSFTGGLRGTDTQYF. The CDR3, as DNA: TGTGCCAGCAGTTTCACGGGGGGCCTAAGAGGCACAGATACGCAGTATTTT.

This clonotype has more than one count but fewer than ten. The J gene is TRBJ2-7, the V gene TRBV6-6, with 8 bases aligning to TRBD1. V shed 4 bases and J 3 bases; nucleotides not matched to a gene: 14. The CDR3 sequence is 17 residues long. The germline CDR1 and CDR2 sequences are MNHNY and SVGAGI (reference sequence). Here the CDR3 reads CASSSSRIDRGYYEQYF. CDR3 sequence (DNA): TGTGCCAGCAGTTCCAGCCGGATCGACAGGGGATACTACGAGCAGTACTTC.

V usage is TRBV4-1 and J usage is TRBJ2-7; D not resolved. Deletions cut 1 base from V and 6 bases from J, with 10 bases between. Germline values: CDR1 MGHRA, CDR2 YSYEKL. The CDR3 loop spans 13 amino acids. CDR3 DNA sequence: TGCGCCAGCAGCCAAGTCCTCCAGATCGAGCAGTACTTC. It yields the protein CASSQVLQIEQYF.

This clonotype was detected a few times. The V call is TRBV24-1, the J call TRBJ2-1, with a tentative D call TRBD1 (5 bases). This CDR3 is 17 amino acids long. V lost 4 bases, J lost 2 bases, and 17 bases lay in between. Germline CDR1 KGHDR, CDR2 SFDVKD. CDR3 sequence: CATSDVELTDTYNEQFF. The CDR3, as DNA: TGTGCCACCAGTGACGTTGAACTTACGGACACCTACAATGAGCAGTTCTTC.

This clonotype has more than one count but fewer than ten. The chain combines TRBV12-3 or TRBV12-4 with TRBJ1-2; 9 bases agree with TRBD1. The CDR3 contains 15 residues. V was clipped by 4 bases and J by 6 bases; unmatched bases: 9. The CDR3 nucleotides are TGTGCCAGCAGTTCGCCGGGACAGGGCTATGATGGCTACACCTTC. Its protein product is CASSSPGQGYDGYTF.

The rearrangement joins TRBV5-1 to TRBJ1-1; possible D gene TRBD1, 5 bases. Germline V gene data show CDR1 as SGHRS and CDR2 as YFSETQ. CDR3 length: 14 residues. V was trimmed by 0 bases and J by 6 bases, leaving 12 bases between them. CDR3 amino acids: CASSLGVDSSEAFF. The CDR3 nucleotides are TGCGCCAGCAGCTTGGGGGTAGACAGCTCTGAAGCTTTCTTT.

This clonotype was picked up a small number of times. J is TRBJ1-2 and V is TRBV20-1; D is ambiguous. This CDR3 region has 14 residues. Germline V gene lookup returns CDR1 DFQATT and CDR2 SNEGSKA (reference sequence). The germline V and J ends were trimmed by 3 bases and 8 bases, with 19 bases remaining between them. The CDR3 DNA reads TGCAGTGCTAGGGCTCACCCTCCAAGTGAGGGCTACACCTTC. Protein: CSARAHPPSEGYTF.

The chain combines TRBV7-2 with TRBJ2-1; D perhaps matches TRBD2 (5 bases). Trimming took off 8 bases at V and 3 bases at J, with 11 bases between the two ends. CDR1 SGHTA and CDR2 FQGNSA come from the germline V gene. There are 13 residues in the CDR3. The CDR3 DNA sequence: TGTGCCAGCGGCCGGGATTTCTACAATGAGCAGTTCTTC. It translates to CASGRDFYNEQFF.

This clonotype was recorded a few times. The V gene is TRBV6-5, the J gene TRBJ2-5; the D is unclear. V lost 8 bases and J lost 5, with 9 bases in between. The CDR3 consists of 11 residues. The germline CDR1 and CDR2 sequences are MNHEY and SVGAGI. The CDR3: CASQKLETQYF. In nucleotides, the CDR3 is TGTGCCAGCCAGAAGCTGGAGACCCAGTACTTC.

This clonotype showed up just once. DNA for the CDR3: TGCAGTGCCCGTACTAGGACTAGCGGGGGCCCTTACAATGAGCAGTTCTTC. Its protein is CSARTRTSGGPYNEQFF. This chain uses TRBV20-1 with TRBJ2-1; TRBD2 matches 13 bases. V dropped 6 bases and J dropped 4; count of bases not matched to a gene: 12. This CDR3 has 17 residues. Germline lookup yields CDR1 DFQATT and CDR2 SNEGSKA (reference sequence).

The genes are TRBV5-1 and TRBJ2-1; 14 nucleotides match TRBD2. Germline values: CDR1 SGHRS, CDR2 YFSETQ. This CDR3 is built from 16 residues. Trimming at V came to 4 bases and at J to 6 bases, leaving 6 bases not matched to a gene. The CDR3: CASSPGLAGVGNEQFF. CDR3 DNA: TGCGCCAGCAGCCCGGGACTAGCGGGAGTTGGCAATGAGCAGTTCTTC.

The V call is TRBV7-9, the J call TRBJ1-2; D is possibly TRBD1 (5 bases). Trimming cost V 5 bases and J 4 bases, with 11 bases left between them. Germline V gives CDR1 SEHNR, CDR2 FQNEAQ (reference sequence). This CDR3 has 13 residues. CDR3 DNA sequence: TGTGCCAGCAGCCCGCGGGGGGGCTATGGCTACACCTTC. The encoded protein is CASSPRGGYGYTF.

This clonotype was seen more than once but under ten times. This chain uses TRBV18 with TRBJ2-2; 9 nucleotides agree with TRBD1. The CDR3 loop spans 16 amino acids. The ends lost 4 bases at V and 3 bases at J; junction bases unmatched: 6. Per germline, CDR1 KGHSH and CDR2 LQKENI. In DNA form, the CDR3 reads TGTGCCAGCTCACGCCGGGACAGGGCTCACACCGGGGAGCTGTTTTTT. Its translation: CASSRRDRAHTGELFF. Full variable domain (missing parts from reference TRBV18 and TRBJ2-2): NAGVMQNPRHLVRRRGQEARLRCSPMKGHSHVYWYRQLPEEGLKFMVYLQKENIIDESGMPKERFSAEFPKEGPSILRIQQVVRGDSAAYFCASSRRDRAHTGELFFGEGSRLTVL.

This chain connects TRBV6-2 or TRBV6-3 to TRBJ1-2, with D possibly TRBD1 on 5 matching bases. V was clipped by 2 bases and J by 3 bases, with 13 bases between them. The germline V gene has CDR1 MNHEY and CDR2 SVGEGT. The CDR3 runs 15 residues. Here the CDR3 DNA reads TGTGCCAGCAGTTACCCCGGGGGGATCGACTATGGCTACACCTTC. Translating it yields CASSYPGGIDYGYTF.

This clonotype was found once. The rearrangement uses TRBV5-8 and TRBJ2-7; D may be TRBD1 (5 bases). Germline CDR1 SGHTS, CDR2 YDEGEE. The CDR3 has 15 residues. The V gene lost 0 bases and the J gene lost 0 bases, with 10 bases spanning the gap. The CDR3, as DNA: TGTGCCAGCAGCTTGGGACAGCCGATCTCCTACGAGCAGTACTTC. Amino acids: CASSLGQPISYEQYF.

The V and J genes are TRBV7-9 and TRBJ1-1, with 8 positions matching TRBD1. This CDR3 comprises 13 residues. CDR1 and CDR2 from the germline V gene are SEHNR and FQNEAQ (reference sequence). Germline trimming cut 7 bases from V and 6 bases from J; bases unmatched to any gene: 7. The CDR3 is CASTEDRDAEAFF. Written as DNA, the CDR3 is TGTGCCAGCACAGAGGACAGGGACGCTGAAGCTTTCTTT.

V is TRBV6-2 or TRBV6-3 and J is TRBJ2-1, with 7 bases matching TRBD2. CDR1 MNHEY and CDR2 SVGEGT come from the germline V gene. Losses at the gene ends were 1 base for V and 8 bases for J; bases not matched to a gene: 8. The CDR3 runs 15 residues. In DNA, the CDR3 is TGTGCCAGCAGTTACTTGGCGGGAGCCGGGGATGAGCAGTTCTTC. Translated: CASSYLAGAGDEQFF.

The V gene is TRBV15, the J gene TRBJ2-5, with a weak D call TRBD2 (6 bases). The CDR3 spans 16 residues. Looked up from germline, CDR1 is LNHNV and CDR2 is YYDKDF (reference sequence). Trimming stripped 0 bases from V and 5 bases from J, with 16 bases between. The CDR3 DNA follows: TGTGCCACCAGCAGAGAATACGGGCGGGGCGGTGAGACCCAGTACTTC. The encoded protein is CATSREYGRGGETQYF. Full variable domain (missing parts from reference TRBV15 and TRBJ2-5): DAMVIQNPRYQVTQFGKPVTLSCSQTLNHNVMYWYQQKSSQAPKLLFHYYDKDFNNEADTPDNFQSRRPNTSFCFLDIRSPGLGDTAMYLCATSREYGRGGETQYFGPGTRLLVL.

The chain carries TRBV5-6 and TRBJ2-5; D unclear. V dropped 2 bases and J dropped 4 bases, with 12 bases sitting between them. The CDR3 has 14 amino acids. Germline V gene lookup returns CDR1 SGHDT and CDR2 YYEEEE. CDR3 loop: CASSFPRSRETQYF. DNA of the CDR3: TGTGCCAGCAGCTTCCCACGGTCGAGAGAGACCCAGTACTTC.

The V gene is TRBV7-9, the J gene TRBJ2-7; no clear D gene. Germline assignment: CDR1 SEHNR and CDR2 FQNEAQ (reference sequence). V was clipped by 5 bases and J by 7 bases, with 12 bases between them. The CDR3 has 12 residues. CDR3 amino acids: CASSPLGWEQYF. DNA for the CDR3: TGTGCCAGCAGCCCTTTGGGGTGGGAGCAGTACTTC.

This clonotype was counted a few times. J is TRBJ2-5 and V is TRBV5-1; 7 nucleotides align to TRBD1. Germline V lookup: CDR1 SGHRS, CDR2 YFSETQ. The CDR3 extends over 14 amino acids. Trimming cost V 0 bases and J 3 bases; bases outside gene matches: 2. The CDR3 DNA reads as TGCGCCAGCAGCTTGGATACAGGGGAAGAGACCCAGTACTTC. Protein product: CASSLDTGEETQYF.

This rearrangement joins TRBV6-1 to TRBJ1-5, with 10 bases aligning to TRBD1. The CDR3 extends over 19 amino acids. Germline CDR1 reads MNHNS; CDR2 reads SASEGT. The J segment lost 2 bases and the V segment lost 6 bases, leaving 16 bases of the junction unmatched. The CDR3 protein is CASRGTGTGARLGNQPQHF. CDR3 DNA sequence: TGTGCCAGCAGGGGAACCGGGACAGGGGCAAGATTAGGCAATCAGCCCCAGCATTTT.

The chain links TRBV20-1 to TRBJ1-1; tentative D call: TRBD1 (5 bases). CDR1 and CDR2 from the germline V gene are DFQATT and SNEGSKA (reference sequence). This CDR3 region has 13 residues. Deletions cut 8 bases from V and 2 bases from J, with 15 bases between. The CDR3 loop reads CSPPTGVNTEAFF. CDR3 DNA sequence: TGCAGTCCTCCAACAGGTGTAAACACTGAAGCTTTCTTT.

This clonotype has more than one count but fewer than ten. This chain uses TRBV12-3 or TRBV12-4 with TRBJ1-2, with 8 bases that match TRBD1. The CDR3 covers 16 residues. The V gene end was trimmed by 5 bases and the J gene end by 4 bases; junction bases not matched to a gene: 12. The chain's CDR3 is CASSHGQGGLSYGYTF. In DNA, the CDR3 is TGTGCCAGCAGTCACGGACAGGGCGGGTTGAGCTATGGCTACACCTTC.

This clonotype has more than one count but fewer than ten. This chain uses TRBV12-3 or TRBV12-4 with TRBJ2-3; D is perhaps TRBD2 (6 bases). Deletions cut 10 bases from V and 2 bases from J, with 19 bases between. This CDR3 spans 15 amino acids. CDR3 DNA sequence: TGTGCCACCTACGTACGGGAGCCAACCACAGATACGCAGTATTTT. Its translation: CATYVREPTTDTQYF.

This CDR3 reads CASSLDRQGGYGYTF. The CDR3, as DNA: TGCGCCAGCAGCTTGGATAGACAGGGGGGCTATGGCTACACCTTC. V is TRBV5-1 and J is TRBJ1-2; 9 bases agree with TRBD1. V trimming: 0 bases; J trimming: 4 bases; junction bases outside the gene matches: 4. The CDR3 runs 15 residues. Germline-derived CDR1 and CDR2 are SGHRS and YFSETQ.

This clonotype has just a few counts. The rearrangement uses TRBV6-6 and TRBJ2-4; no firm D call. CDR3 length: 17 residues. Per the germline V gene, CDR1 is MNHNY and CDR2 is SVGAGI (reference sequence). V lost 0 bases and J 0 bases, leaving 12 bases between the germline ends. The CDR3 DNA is TGTGCCAGCAGTTACTCGGTAGGGTCCCAAGCCAAAAACATTCAGTACTTC. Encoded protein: CASSYSVGSQAKNIQYF.

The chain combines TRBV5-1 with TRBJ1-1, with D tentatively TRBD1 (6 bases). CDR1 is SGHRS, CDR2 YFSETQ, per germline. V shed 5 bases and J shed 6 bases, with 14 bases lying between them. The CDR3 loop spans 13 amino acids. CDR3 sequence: CASRIQGMAEAFF. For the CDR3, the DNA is TGCGCCAGCAGGATACAGGGAATGGCTGAAGCTTTCTTT. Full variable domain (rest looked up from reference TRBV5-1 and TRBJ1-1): KAGVTQTPRYLIKTRGQQVTLSCSPISGHRSVSWYQQTPGQGLQFLFEYFSETQRNKGNFPGRFSGRQFSNSRSEMNVSTLELGDSALYLCASRIQGMAEAFFGQGTRLTVV.